Reported below is one T cell receptor beta chain. The V gene's germline CDR1 is SNHLY and CDR2 FYNNEI. The CDR3 consists of 13 residues. Trimming pared 11 bases from V and 0 bases from J, leaving 11 bases between. This sample is drawn from a study of T cell responses to AZD1222 COVID-19 vaccine. Data came from immunoSEQ multiplex PCR; TCRdb stores just in-frame clones and leaves some out. The sample has 60,000 to 70,000 clones, roughly 80% seen once. This TCR came from an adult in good health. This specimen consisted of peripheral blood, obtained on day 0 of AZD1222 vaccination. The chain recombines TRBV2 with TRBJ1-5, with D hard to call. CDR3 loop: CASGLYSNQPQHF. DNA of the CDR3: TGTGCCTCTGGGTTGTATAGCAATCAGCCCCAGCATTTT.